Sequencing of this T cell receptor (beta chain) was carried out in a study of cytomegalovirus exposure and HLA in healthy donors. Study-level background: About 85 million unique TCR sequences came from HLA-typed donors in an early release. Study-level results: In a later analysis, about 17,000 TCR beta sequences were associated with HLA alleles at 0.05 false discovery rate. Cytomegalovirus association was listed for 170 or so TCR beta chains. The only immune exposure information that was available was CMV serostatus.

V lost 6 bases and J lost 2; bases outside the gene matches: 12. Germline V gene lookup returns CDR1 MGHRA and CDR2 YSYEKL. The CDR3 spans 16 residues. This PCR relied on a set of 60 Vbeta primers and 13 Jbeta primers. The protocol was immunoSEQ multiplex PCR, while the TCRdb copy is restricted to in-frame clones and leaves out a portion. The sample table sets out about 74,000 clones. About this clone itself: Its target is unknown.

The V gene is TRBV4-1, the J gene TRBJ2-7; TRBD2 matches 8 bases. The TCR was taken from a female donor in good health and CMV-seropositive. What was sequenced was PBMCs. CDR3 residues: CASRRLAGSLTYEQYF. The CDR3 DNA follows: TGCGCCAGCAGGCGGCTAGCGGGCTCGTTGACCTACGAGCAGTACTTC.